Listed below are T cell receptor beta chains from one sample, sequenced in a study of blood T cells in healthy people across ages. TCRdb reanalysed the 5' RACE reads using MiXCR and keeps one entry per CDR3 protein. The sample shows about 640,000 distinct CDR3 sequences, about 54% of them seen only once. The sequenced sample was blood. The source of these receptors is a man between 60 and 75 years old in good health. Each CDR3 is given with its conserved first and last residue. Fields, in order: V gene, clone size, J gene, D gene, CDR3 DNA, CDR3 protein. A D gene is named only where the DNA matches it firmly. Size is omitted from some rows. Given values are once, few, many or a class for expanded clones.

TRBV7-7	.	TRBJ2-1	.	TGTGCCAGCAGCTTAGCTTTCAACAATGAGCAGTTCTTC	CASSLAFNNEQFF
TRBV28	once	TRBJ2-1	TRBD1	TGTGCCAGCAGTTCAGCCGGGCTTCCAGGGGGTGAGCAGTTCTTC	CASSSAGLPGGEQFF
TRBV15	.	TRBJ1-4	.	TGTGCCACCAGCAGAGATCAAGGGTTTGGAGAAAAACTGTTTTTT	CATSRDQGFGEKLFF
TRBV18	.	TRBJ2-7	.	TGTGCCAGCTCACCAGTACAGCCCCCCTACGAGCAGTACTTC	CASSPVQPPYEQYF
TRBV2	.	TRBJ1-6	TRBD1	TGTGCCGGAACTACGGGACAGGGGTATTCACCCCTCCACTTT	CAGTTGQGYSPLHF
TRBV12-3/TRBV12-4	.	TRBJ2-3	.	TGTGCCAGCAGTTTTGGGGTTTTCTCCACAGATACGCAGTATTTT	CASSFGVFSTDTQYF
TRBV7-9	few	TRBJ1-2	.	TGCGCCAGCAGCTTGGCAGCTAACTATGGCTACACCTTC	CASSLAANYGYTF
TRBV11-1	.	TRBJ2-7	TRBD2	TGTGCCAGCAGCGAACGACTAGCGGCCCCCTACAATGAGCAGTACTTC	CASSERLAAPYNEQYF
TRBV15	few	TRBJ2-3	.	TGTGCCACCAGCAGTTGGACAGCCCATACGCAGTATTTT	CATSSWTAHTQYF
TRBV14	.	TRBJ1-4	TRBD1	TGTGCCAGCAGCCAAGATTTGGGACAGGGACTTGAAAAACTGTTTTTT	CASSQDLGQGLEKLFF
TRBV5-1	.	TRBJ1-1	.	TGCGCCAGCAGCCTGATAGGGGGGAACACTGAAGCTTTCTTT	CASSLIGGNTEAFF
TRBV6-1	.	TRBJ2-6	.	TGTGCCAGCAGTGAATTTAGGAGGTTCTCTGGGGCCAACGTCCTGACTTTC	CASSEFRRFSGANVLTF
TRBV3-1	.	TRBJ1-5	.	TGTGCCAGCAGCCAAGGGGCCGGGGACAATCAGCCCCAGCATTTT	CASSQGAGDNQPQHF
TRBV20-1	.	TRBJ2-3	TRBD2	TGTAGTGCTAGAGATGGGGCTAGCGGGCTGTGGGATACGCAGTATTTT	CSARDGASGLWDTQYF
TRBV7-7	few	TRBJ2-5	.	TGTGCCAGCAGCTCAGGGGCGAGCCAAGAGACCCAGTACTTC	CASSSGASQETQYF
TRBV6-5	.	TRBJ2-2	TRBD2	TGTGCCAGCAGTTACTCCCTAAGCGGGGGGCCGAACACCGGGGAGCTGTTTTTT	CASSYSLSGGPNTGELFF
TRBV2	.	TRBJ2-1	.	TGTGCCAGCACGCCCCAACGTCGTAGCTCCTACAATGAGCAGTTCTTC	CASTPQRRSSYNEQFF
TRBV3-1	few	TRBJ2-7	TRBD2	TGTGCCAGCAGCCAGGGACTAGCCTGGGAGCAGTACTTC	CASSQGLAWEQYF
TRBV11-2	.	TRBJ1-2	.	TGTGCCAGCAGCTTCGCCACAGGGAAGCGGGGCTACACCTTC	CASSFATGKRGYTF
TRBV14	.	TRBJ2-2	TRBD2	TGTGCCAGCAGCCGCGAGCTAGCGGGTTTCGGGGAGCTGTTTTTT	CASSRELAGFGELFF
TRBV10-3	few	TRBJ2-1	TRBD2	TGTGCCATCAGTGAGTCTGCTAGCGGGCCTAACAATGAGCAGTTCTTC	CAISESASGPNNEQFF
TRBV9	.	TRBJ2-5	TRBD1	TGTGCCAGCAGCACTCGACAGGGTAAGGACAATGAGCAGTACTTC	CASSTRQGKDNEQYF
TRBV15	many	TRBJ2-5	.	TGTGCCACCAGCAGAGATAGGGGGGAGACCCAGTACTTC	CATSRDRGETQYF
TRBV18	few	TRBJ1-2	.	TGTGCCAGCTCACCACTCCCCTATGAGGGGAAGGACTATGGCTACACCTTC	CASSPLPYEGKDYGYTF
TRBV5-1	.	TRBJ2-5	TRBD1	TGCGCCAGCAGCTTGGAAGGGGGCGCGGGTTGGGAGACCCAGTACTTC	CASSLEGGAGWETQYF
TRBV14	.	TRBJ1-4	.	TGTGCCAGCAGCCAAGATAGAGGGATAACTAATGAAAAACTGTTTTTT	CASSQDRGITNEKLFF
TRBV10-2	few	TRBJ1-5	.	TGCGCCAGCAGTGTCAGCACATGGAATCAGCCCCAGCATTTT	CASSVSTWNQPQHF
TRBV28	.	TRBJ2-7	TRBD2	TGTGCCAGCAGCCCGTCGGGGGGAGGATACTACGAGCAGTACTTC	CASSPSGGGYYEQYF
TRBV5-1	.	TRBJ2-7	TRBD1	TGCGCCAGCAGCTTGGAGGGACAGACAGCCTACGAGCAGTACTTC	CASSLEGQTAYEQYF
TRBV18	few	TRBJ1-6	.	TGTGCCAGCTCACGGGACACAGGGAATTCACCCCTCCACTTT	CASSRDTGNSPLHF
TRBV28	.	TRBJ2-7	TRBD1	TGTGCCAGCAGTTTGCCCGACAGGGTACACGAGCAGTACTTC	CASSLPDRVHEQYF
TRBV4-1	.	TRBJ2-3	TRBD2	TGCGCCAGCAGCCAAGAGGTCGGGACTAGCGTGAGCACAGATACGCAGTATTTT	CASSQEVGTSVSTDTQYF
TRBV7-2	few	TRBJ2-7	.	TGTGCCAGCAGCCCCGACAGGTTCTCCTACGAGCAGTACTTC	CASSPDRFSYEQYF
TRBV27	.	TRBJ1-2	.	TGTGCCAGCAGTTCCCGGGGCCTTCGGGGGGAACCCAGCTATGGCTACACCTTC	CASSSRGLRGEPSYGYTF
TRBV20-1	few	TRBJ2-5	.	TGCAGTGCTACGGGCTCCCCAGAGACCCAGTACTTC	CSATGSPETQYF
TRBV2	few	TRBJ2-5	.	TGTGCCAGCAGTGCTAGAGGACAAGAGACCCAGTACTTC	CASSARGQETQYF
TRBV20-1	few	TRBJ2-5	.	TGCAGTGCTAGAGATTGGAAGGGGCTAGGAGAGACCCAGTACTTC	CSARDWKGLGETQYF
TRBV7-8	.	TRBJ2-1	.	TGTGCCAGCAGCCCTGTTGACGTGGGGGAGCAGTTCTTC	CASSPVDVGEQFF
TRBV7-2	.	TRBJ1-5	TRBD1	TGTGCCAGCAGCTTAGGGACAGGGAACCATCAGCCCCAGCATTTT	CASSLGTGNHQPQHF
TRBV7-9	.	TRBJ1-1	.	TGTGCCAGCAGCTTGGAGGACTTTAAGAACACTGAAGCTTTCTTT	CASSLEDFKNTEAFF
TRBV5-6	.	TRBJ2-7	.	TGTGCCAGCAGCTACGGGCCTACCTCCTACGAGCAGTACTTC	CASSYGPTSYEQYF
TRBV20-1	few	TRBJ2-7	TRBD1	TGCAGTGCGGAACCGGGACAGGGGGCATACGAGCAGTACTTC	CSAEPGQGAYEQYF
TRBV5-1	.	TRBJ2-1	TRBD2	TGCGCCAGCAGCACTAGCGGGGCTTCGCCCAGTGAGCAGTTCTTC	CASSTSGASPSEQFF
TRBV6-6	.	TRBJ1-2	.	TGTGCCAGCTCAAAGGGGGGGTCCTTGGGGGGCTACACCTTC	CASSKGGSLGGYTF
TRBV7-9	few	TRBJ1-5	TRBD1	TGTGCCAGCAGCCTGGGACAGCTCAATCAGCCCCAGCATTTT	CASSLGQLNQPQHF
TRBV24-1	.	TRBJ2-3	TRBD1	TGTGCCACCAGTGGGACAGGGACCACAGATACGCAGTATTTT	CATSGTGTTDTQYF
TRBV20-1	.	TRBJ2-5	.	TGCAGTGCTAGAGACCAGCGGGGACATACCCAAGAGACCCAGTACTTC	CSARDQRGHTQETQYF
TRBV15	few	TRBJ2-5	.	TGTGCCACCAGCAAAGATCGGGGTCCCTGGGAGACCCAGTACTTC	CATSKDRGPWETQYF
TRBV11-1	.	TRBJ2-3	TRBD1	TGTGCCAGCGGGACAGGGGGCACAGATACGCAGTATTTT	CASGTGGTDTQYF
TRBV2	.	TRBJ1-6	.	TGTGCCAGCAGTGCCCAGACAGGCTATAATTCACCCCTCCACTTT	CASSAQTGYNSPLHF
TRBV5-1	once	TRBJ2-5	TRBD1	TGCGCCAGCAACTTGCTTCCGGGACAGGGGAGGGGAGAGACCCAGTACTTC	CASNLLPGQGRGETQYF